Many counts were recorded for the clone carrying this T cell receptor beta chain. First-strand cDNA used TRAV- and TRBV-specific primers, covering alpha and beta chains. TCRs were put through approximately 20 PCR cycles of amplification with Phusion. A constant-region primer and the V-primer adapter served as the primer pair. TCRdb re-called the reads through MiXCR, storing one row per CDR3 protein. In the table there are 75,000 to 95,000 distinct CDR3 sequences, around 18% of which are singletons. Specified time point: before trial treatment. Eligibility criteria specified advanced solid malignancies devoid of tumor-infiltrating lymphocytes. The data derive from a study of low-dose radiotherapy and immunotherapy resistance in tumors. About the study: Cohort 1 was given 0.5 Gy fractions every 2 weeks, 6.5 Gy in total. Every two weeks patients got nivolumab 240 mg flat dose, plus ipilimumab 1 mg/kg every six weeks, intravenously.

The receptor was isolated from a male donor with prostate cancer. The sample consisted of PBMCs, taken before treatment.

CDR3 residues: CASSKQGADFSEQFF. Here the CDR3 DNA reads TGTGCCAGCAGTAAACAGGGGGCGGATTTTAGTGAGCAGTTCTTC. The gene calls are TRBV7-9 and TRBJ2-1, with 9 nucleotides matching TRBD1. Germline CDR1 is SEHNR and CDR2 is FQNEAQ (reference sequence). V gave up 6 bases and J gave up 9 bases; unmatched junction bases: 12. The CDR3 has 15 residues. Together with reference TRBV7-9 and TRBJ2-1, the CDR3 gives the full variable domain: DTGVSQNPRHKITKRGQNVTFRCDPISEHNRLYWYRQTLGQGPEFLTYFQNEAQLEKSRLLSDRFSAERPKGSFSTLEIQRTEQGDSAMYLCASSKQGADFSEQFFGPGTRLTVL.